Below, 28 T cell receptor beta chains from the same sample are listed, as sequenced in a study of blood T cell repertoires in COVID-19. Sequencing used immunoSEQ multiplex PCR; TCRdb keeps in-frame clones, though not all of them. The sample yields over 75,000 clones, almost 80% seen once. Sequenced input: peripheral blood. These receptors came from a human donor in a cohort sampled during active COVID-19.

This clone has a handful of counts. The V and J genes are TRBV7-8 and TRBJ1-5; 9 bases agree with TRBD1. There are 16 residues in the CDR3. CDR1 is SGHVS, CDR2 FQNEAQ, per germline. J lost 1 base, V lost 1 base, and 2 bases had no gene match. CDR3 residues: CASSLETGGSNQPQHF. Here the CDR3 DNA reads TGTGCCAGCAGCTTAGAGACAGGGGGAAGCAATCAGCCCCAGCATTTT.

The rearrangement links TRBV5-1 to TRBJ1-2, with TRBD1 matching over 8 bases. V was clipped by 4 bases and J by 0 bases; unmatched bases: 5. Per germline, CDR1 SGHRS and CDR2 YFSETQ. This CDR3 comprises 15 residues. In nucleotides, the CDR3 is TGCGCCAGCAGCCCCGGACAGGGACCTAACTATGGCTACACCTTC. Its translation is CASSPGQGPNYGYTF.

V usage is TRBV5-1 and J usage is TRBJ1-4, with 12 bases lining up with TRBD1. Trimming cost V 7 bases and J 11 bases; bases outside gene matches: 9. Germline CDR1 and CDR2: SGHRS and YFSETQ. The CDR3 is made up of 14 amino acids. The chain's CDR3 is CASGTGGSGGKLFF. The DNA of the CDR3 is TGCGCCAGCGGGACAGGGGGCTCAGGTGGCAAACTGTTTTTT.

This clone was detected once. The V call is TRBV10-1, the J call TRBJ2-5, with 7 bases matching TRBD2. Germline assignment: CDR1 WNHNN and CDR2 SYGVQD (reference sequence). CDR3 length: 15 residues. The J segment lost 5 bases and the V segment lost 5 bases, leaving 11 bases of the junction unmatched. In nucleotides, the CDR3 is TGCGCCAGCAGTCGACTAGCCTCACCCGGGGAGACCCAGTACTTC. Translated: CASSRLASPGETQYF.

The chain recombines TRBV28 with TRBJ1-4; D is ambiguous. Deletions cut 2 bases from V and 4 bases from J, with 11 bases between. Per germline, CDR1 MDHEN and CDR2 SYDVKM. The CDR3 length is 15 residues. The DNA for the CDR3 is TGTGCCAGCAGTTTAGGGGAGGCCCATAATGAAAAACTGTTTTTT. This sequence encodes CASSLGEAHNEKLFF.

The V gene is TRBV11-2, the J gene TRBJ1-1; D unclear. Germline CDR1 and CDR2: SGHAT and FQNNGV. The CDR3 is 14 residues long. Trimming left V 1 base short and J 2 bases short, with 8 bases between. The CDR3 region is CASSLGAHNTEAFF. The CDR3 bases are TGTGCCAGCAGCTTAGGGGCCCACAACACTGAAGCTTTCTTT.

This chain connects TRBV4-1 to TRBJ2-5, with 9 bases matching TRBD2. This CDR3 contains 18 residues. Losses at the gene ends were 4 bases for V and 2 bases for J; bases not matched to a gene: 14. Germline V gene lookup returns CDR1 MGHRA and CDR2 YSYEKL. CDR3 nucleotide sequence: TGCGCCAGCAGCCTGAGGGGAATAGCGGGAGATGGGCAAGAGACCCAGTACTTC. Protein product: CASSLRGIAGDGQETQYF.

The CDR3 nucleotides are TGTGCCAGCAGCGTAGCCAGCGGGAAGAACAATGAGCAGTTCTTC. Amino acids: CASSVASGKNNEQFF. The chain links TRBV9 to TRBJ2-1; 7 bases align to TRBD2. Looked up from germline, CDR1 is SGDLS and CDR2 is YYNGEE. The CDR3 length is 15 residues. The ends lost 0 bases at V and 5 bases at J; junction bases unmatched: 5.

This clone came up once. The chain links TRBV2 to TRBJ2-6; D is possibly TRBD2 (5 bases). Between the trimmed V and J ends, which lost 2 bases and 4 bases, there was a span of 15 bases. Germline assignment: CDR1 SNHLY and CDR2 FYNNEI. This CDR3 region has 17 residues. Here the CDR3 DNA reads TGTGCCAGCAGTGAAAGTTTCTTTCGGGGAGGGGCCAACGTCCTGACTTTC. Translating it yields CASSESFFRGGANVLTF.

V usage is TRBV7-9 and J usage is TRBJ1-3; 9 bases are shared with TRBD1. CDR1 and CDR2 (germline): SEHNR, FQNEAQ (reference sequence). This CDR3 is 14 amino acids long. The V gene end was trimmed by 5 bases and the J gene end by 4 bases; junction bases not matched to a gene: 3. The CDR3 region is CASSVGTGGNTIYF. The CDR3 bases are TGTGCCAGCAGCGTAGGGACAGGGGGAAACACCATATATTTT.

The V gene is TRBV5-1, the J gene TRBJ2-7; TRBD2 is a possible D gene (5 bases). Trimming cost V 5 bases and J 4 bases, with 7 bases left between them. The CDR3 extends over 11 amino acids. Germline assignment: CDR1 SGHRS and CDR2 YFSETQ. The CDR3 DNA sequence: TGCGCCAGCAGTCCGGGGTACGAGCAGTACTTC. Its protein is CASSPGYEQYF.

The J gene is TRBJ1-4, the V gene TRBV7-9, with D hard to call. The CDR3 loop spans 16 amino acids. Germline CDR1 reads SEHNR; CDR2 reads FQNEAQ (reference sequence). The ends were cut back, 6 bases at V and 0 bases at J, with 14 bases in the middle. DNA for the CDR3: TGTGCCAGCAGTTCAGTAGCATCTGCAACTAATGAAAAACTGTTTTTT. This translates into CASSSVASATNEKLFF.

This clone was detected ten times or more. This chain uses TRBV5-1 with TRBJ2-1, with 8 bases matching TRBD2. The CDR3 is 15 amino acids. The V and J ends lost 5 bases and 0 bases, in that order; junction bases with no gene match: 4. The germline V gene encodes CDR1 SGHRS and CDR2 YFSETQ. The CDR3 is CASRSTSGSYNEQFF. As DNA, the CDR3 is TGCGCCAGCAGATCCACTAGCGGCTCCTACAATGAGCAGTTCTTC.

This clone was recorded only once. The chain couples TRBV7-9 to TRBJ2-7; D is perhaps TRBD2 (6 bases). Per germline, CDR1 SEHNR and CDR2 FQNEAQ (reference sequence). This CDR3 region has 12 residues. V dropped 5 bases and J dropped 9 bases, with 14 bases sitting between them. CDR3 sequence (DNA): TGTGCCAGCAGCGCTGAAGCTAGCGCGCAGTACTTC. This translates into CASSAEASAQYF.

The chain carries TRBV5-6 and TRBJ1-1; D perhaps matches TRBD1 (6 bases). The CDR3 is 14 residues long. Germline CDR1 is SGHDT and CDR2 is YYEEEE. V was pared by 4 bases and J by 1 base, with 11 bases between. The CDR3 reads CASSPVTGNTEAFF. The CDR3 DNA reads TGTGCCAGCAGCCCGGTGACAGGGAACACTGAAGCTTTCTTT.

CDR3 coding DNA: TGTGCCAGCAGCGTAGGGACAGGGGAGAGGAGGAACACTGAAGCTTTCTTT. This codes for CASSVGTGERRNTEAFF. V gene TRBV9 combines with J gene TRBJ1-1, with TRBD1 identical over 9 bases. This CDR3 spans 17 amino acids. From germline, CDR1 is SGDLS and CDR2 YYNGEE. The J segment lost 1 base and the V segment lost 0 bases, leaving 7 bases of the junction unmatched.

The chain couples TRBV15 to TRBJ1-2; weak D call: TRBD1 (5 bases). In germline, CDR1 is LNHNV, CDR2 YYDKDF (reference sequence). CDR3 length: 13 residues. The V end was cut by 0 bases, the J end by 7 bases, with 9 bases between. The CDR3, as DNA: TGTGCCACCAGCAGAGATACCAGGGTTGGCTACACCTTC. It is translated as CATSRDTRVGYTF. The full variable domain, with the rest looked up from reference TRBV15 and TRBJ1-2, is DAMVIQNPRYQVTQFGKPVTLSCSQTLNHNVMYWYQQKSSQAPKLLFHYYDKDFNNEADTPDNFQSRRPNTSFCFLDIRSPGLGDTAMYLCATSRDTRVGYTFGSGTRLTVV.

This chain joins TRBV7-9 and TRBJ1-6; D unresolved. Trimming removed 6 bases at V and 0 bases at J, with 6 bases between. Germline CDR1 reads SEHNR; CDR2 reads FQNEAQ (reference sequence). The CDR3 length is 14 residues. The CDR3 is CASRMSSYNSPLHF. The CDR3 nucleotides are TGTGCCAGCAGGATGAGCTCCTATAATTCACCCCTCCACTTT. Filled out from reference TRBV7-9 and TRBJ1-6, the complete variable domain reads DTGVSQNPRHKITKRGQNVTFRCDPISEHNRLYWYRQTLGQGPEFLTYFQNEAQLEKSRLLSDRFSAERPKGSFSTLEIQRTEQGDSAMYLCASRMSSYNSPLHFGNGTRLTVT.

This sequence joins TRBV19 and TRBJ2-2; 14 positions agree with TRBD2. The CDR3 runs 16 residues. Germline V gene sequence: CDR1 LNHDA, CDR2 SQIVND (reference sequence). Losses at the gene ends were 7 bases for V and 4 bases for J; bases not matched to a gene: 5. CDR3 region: CASTRLAGGFTGELFF. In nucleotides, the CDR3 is TGTGCCAGTACTAGACTAGCGGGGGGGTTCACCGGGGAGCTGTTTTTT.

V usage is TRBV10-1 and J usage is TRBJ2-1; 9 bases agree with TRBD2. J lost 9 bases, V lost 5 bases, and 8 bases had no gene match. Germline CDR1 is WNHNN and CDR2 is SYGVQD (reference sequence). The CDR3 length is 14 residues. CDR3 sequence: CASSRLAGSGEQFF. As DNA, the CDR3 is TGCGCCAGCAGTCGTCTAGCGGGGAGCGGTGAGCAGTTCTTC.

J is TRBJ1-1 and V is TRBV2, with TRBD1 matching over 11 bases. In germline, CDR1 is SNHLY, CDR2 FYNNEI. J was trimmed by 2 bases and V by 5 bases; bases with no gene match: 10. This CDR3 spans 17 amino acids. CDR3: CASSPQDRGPENTEAFF. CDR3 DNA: TGTGCCAGCAGTCCCCAGGACAGGGGGCCGGAAAACACTGAAGCTTTCTTT. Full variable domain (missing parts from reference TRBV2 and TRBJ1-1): EPEVTQTPSHQVTQMGQEVILRCVPISNHLYFYWYRQILGQKVEFLVSFYNNEISEKSEIFDDQFSVERPDGSNFTLKIRSTKLEDSAMYFCASSPQDRGPENTEAFFGQGTRLTVV.

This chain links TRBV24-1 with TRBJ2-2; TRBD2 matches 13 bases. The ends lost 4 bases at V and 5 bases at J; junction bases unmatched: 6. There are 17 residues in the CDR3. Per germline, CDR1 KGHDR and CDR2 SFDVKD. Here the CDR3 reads CATSDPGTSGITGELFF. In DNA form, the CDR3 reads TGTGCCACCAGTGACCCCGGGACTAGCGGGATTACCGGGGAGCTGTTTTTT.

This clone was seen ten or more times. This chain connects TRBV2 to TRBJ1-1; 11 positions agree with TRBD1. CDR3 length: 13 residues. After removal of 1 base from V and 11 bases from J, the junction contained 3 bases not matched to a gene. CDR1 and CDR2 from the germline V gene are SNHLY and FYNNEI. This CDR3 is CASSEEGQGVAFF. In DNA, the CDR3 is TGTGCCAGCAGTGAAGAGGGACAGGGGGTTGCTTTCTTT.

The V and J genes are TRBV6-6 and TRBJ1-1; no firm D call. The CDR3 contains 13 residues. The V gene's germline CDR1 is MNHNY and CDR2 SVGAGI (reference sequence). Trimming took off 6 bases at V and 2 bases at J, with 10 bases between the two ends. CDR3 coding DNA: TGTGCCAGCAGCCTAAAGTATAACACTGAAGCTTTCTTT. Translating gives CASSLKYNTEAFF.

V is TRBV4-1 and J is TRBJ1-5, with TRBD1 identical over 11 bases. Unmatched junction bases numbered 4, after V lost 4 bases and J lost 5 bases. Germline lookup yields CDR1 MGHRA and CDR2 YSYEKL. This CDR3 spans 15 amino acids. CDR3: CASSPDRGQYQPQHF. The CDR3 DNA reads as TGCGCCAGCAGCCCGGACAGGGGGCAATATCAGCCCCAGCATTTT.

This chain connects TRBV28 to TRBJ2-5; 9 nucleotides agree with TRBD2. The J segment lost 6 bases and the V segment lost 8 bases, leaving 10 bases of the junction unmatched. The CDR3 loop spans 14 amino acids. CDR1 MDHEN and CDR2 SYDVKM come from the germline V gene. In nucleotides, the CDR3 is TGTGCCAGCGGCTTAGGCGGGGGGGCCAAGACCCAGTACTTC. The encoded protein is CASGLGGGAKTQYF.

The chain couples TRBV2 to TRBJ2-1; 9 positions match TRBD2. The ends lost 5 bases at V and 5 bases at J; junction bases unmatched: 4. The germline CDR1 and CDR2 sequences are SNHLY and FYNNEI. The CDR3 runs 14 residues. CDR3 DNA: TGTGCCAGCAGTAAGATAGCGGGAGACAATGAGCAGTTCTTC. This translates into CASSKIAGDNEQFF.

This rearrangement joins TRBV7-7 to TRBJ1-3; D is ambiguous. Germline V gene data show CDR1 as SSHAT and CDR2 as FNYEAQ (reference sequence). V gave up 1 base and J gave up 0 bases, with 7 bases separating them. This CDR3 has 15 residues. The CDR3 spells CASSLGPGSGNTIYF. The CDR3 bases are TGTGCCAGCAGCTTAGGGCCAGGCTCTGGAAACACCATATATTTT.